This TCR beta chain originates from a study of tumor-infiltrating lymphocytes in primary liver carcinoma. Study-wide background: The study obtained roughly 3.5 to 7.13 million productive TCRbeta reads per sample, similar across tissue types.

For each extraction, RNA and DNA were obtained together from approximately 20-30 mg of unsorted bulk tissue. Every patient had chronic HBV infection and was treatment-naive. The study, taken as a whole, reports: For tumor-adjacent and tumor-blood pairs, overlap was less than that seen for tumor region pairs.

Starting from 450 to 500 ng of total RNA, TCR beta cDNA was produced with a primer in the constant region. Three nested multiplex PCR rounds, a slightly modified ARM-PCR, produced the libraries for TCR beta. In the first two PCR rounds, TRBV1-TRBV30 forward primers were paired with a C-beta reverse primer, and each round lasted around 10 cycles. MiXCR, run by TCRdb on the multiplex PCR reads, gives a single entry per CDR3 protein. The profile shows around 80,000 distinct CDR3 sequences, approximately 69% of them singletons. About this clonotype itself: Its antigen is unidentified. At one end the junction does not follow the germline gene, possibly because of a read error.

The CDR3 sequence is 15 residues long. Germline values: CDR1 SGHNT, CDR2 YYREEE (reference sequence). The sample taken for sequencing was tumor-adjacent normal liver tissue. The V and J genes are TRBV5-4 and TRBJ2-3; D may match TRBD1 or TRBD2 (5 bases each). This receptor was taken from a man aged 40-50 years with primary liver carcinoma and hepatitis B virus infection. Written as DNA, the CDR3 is TGTGCCAGCAGCTCCCGGGGACGATGGGAAGATAGGCAGTATTTT. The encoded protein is CASSSRGRWEDRQYF.